Below are 5 T cell receptor beta chains sequenced from a single sample in a study of shared clonotypes between healthy human individuals (dated by TCRdb to the early 2020s). Preparation of the library involved the immunoSEQ multiplex PCR assay. TCRdb retrieved this table from immuneACCESS and kept in-frame rearrangements only. Not all clones are present; in checked studies, unresolved V genes account for under half, and no reason is known for the remainder. This sample has roughly 2.2 million clones in its table, and roughly 93% of those were observed once. Of the sample, 0.39% falls within the top ten clones. The source material was naive CD4+ T cells from PBMCs. The sample's cell subset or site label, in plain terms: CD45RA+ positively selected. All receptors derive from a man aged 18 to 29 in good health. Some clones in this sample may be carry-over from other donors' samples.

The gene calls are TRBV15 and TRBJ2-1; TRBD1 aligns across 7 bases. V trimming: 3 bases; J trimming: 13 bases; junction bases outside the gene matches: 21. The CDR3 runs to 17 residues. The germline gives CDR1 LNHNV, CDR2 YYDKDF (reference sequence). The DNA of the CDR3 is TGTGCCACCAGCAGTAATCGACAGGGTGGCCCCCCGAGGGGACAGTTCTTC. It is translated as CATSSNRQGGPPRGQFF. The entire variable domain, with the rest obtained from reference TRBV15 and TRBJ2-1, is as follows: DAMVIQNPRYQVTQFGKPVTLSCSQTLNHNVMYWYQQKSSQAPKLLFHYYDKDFNNEADTPDNFQSRRPNTSFCFLDIRSPGLGDTAMYLCATSSNRQGGPPRGQFFGPGTRLTVL.

This chain joins TRBV4-2 and TRBJ2-7; D gene unclear. The V gene lost 0 bases and the J gene lost 7 bases, with 13 bases spanning the gap. Germline V CDR1 and CDR2: LGHNA, YNFKEQ. This CDR3 has 14 amino acids. CDR3 amino acids: CASSQDWSAGEQYF. The CDR3 nucleotides read TGTGCCAGCAGCCAAGATTGGTCGGCTGGGGAGCAGTACTTC.

This clone is a singleton in its sample. The genes are TRBV19 and TRBJ2-3; D perhaps matches TRBD1 (6 bases). This CDR3 has 15 residues. V was clipped by 4 bases and J by 0 bases, with 11 bases between them. The germline gives CDR1 LNHDA, CDR2 SQIVND (reference sequence). The CDR3 nucleotides read TGTGCCAGTAGTACACGGACAGACAGCACAGATACGCAGTATTTT. The encoded protein is CASSTRTDSTDTQYF.

The rearrangement uses TRBV5-4 and TRBJ2-5; 11 positions match TRBD1. Germline CDR1 is SGHNT and CDR2 is YYREEE (reference sequence). This CDR3 spans 15 amino acids. V was clipped by 4 bases and J by 2 bases; unmatched bases: 4. Here the CDR3 reads CASSRDRGTQETQYF. CDR3 in DNA: TGTGCCAGCAGCAGGGACAGGGGGACTCAAGAGACCCAGTACTTC.

The chain combines TRBV6-1 with TRBJ2-2; D is ambiguous. The V end was cut by 10 bases, the J end by 8 bases, with 11 bases between. The CDR3 has 11 residues. Per germline, CDR1 MNHNS and CDR2 SASEGT. CDR3 region: CATTTWGELFF. CDR3 in DNA: TGTGCCACGACCACCTGGGGGGAGCTGTTTTTT.